This TCR beta chain was identified during a study of blood T cell repertoires in COVID-19. Participants spanned ages about 18 to 90 years and resided in roughly 22 US areas. Germline CDR1 is MDHEN and CDR2 is SYDVKM. This CDR3 region has 18 residues. After removal of 0 bases from V and 3 bases from J, the junction contained 6 bases not matched to a gene. Original data processing: Amplified reference gene primers provided the basis for estimating nucleated cell counts. Sequencing was performed with immunoSEQ multiplex PCR; in TCRdb, only in-frame clones are kept and a portion is missing. D and trimming were read from the DNA, whereas the V and J calls and clone size are those reported in that table. This table holds approximately 150,000 clones, 70% to 85% found once.

The TCR originated in a woman aged 70-85 years in a cohort exposed to, infected with or recovered from COVID-19 (not recorded which). The sequencing sample was made of PBMCs or T cells enriched from blood (not recorded which). The V call is TRBV28, the J call TRBJ2-1; 12 bases agree with TRBD2. CDR3 region: CASSLWNPTSGSYNEQFF. DNA for the CDR3: TGTGCCAGCAGTTTATGGAATCCGACTAGCGGGAGCTACAATGAGCAGTTCTTC.